Each of the 3 T cell receptor beta chains below was sequenced from the same sample in a study of T cells in Graves' hyperthyroidism and ophthalmopathy. TCR beta CDR3 region amplification was performed from RNA transcripts. The HTBI primer set was used in a first-round RT-PCR of the TCR CDR3. Each CDR3 protein gets one entry after TCRdb re-called the multiplex PCR reads with MiXCR. In the table there are hundreds of thousands of distinct CDR3 sequences, roughly 17% of which are singletons. Sequences were obtained from blood. The receptors come from a woman aged 18-29 years with Graves' ophthalmopathy.

This clonotype was recorded at least ten times. This chain links TRBV13 with TRBJ2-3, with D possibly called TRBD1 or TRBD2 (5 bases each). Per germline, CDR1 PRHDT and CDR2 FYEKMQ (reference sequence). The CDR3 is 20 residues long. V lost 4 bases, J lost 2 bases, and 28 bases lay in between. The CDR3 loop is CASSSLTGPPQTYLTDTQYF. As DNA, the CDR3 is TGTGCCAGCAGCTCACTTACGGGGCCCCCCCAAACTTATCTCACAGATACGCAGTATTTT.

This clonotype has a count of ten or more. This chain uses TRBV28 with TRBJ2-5, with a weak D call TRBD1 (6 bases). Germline V gene sequence: CDR1 MDHEN, CDR2 SYDVKM. CDR3 length: 16 amino acids. Trimming shortened V by 2 bases and J by 2 bases, and 15 bases separated the two germline ends. This chain's CDR3 is CASSLRVGGTQETQYF. CDR3 in DNA: TGTGCCAGCAGTTTAAGAGTTGGGGGCACACAAGAGACCCAGTACTTC.

This clonotype was recorded at least ten times. The V gene is TRBV15, the J gene TRBJ1-1; D perhaps matches TRBD1 (5 bases). The CDR3 totals 16 residues. V lost 2 bases and J 4 bases, leaving 17 bases between the germline ends. Germline V lookup: CDR1 LNHNV, CDR2 YYDKDF (reference sequence). CDR3: CATSRRGRGGGTEAFF. In nucleotides, the CDR3 is TGTGCCACCAGCAGACGGGGCCGGGGTGGTGGCACTGAAGCTTTCTTT. Combining the CDR3 with reference TRBV15 and TRBJ1-1 gives the whole variable domain DAMVIQNPRYQVTQFGKPVTLSCSQTLNHNVMYWYQQKSSQAPKLLFHYYDKDFNNEADTPDNFQSRRPNTSFCFLDIRSPGLGDTAMYLCATSRRGRGGGTEAFFGQGTRLTVV.